A single sample gave rise to the 24 T cell receptor beta chains below, sequenced in a study of blood T cell repertoires in COVID-19. Data came from immunoSEQ multiplex PCR; TCRdb stores just in-frame clones and leaves some out. Of over 55,000 clones listed, 88% are singletons. Sequenced input: peripheral blood. All receptors come from a human donor in a cohort sampled during active COVID-19.

The gene calls are TRBV2 and TRBJ2-7; TRBD1 might be the D (6 bases). The V end lost 7 bases, the J end lost 2 bases, and 15 bases lay between the germline ends. There are 14 residues in the CDR3. Germline V CDR1 and CDR2: SNHLY, FYNNEI. The CDR3 spells CASILTQGTYEQYF. As DNA, the CDR3 is TGTGCCAGCATCCTAACACAGGGTACCTACGAGCAGTACTTC.

V and J are TRBV7-8 and TRBJ2-7, with 8 bases that match TRBD1. This CDR3 region has 14 residues. Trimming cost V 5 bases and J 5 bases; bases outside gene matches: 8. Germline V gives CDR1 SGHVS, CDR2 FQNEAQ. CDR3 DNA: TGTGCCAGCAGCATGTACAGGGGGAGCAACGAGCAGTACTTC. This encodes CASSMYRGSNEQYF.

The chain recombines TRBV6-6 with TRBJ1-6, with 8 bases identical to TRBD1. Germline loops: CDR1 MNHNY, CDR2 SVGAGI (reference sequence). The CDR3 is 14 residues long. V lost 4 bases, J lost 7 bases, and 3 bases stayed unmatched. The CDR3 DNA reads as TGTGCCAGCAGTTCGACAGGGGAGAATTCACCCCTCCACTTT. Translated: CASSSTGENSPLHF.

J is TRBJ2-1 and V is TRBV3-1 (or the pseudogene TRBV3-2); 8 nucleotides agree with TRBD2. Trimming at V came to 0 bases and at J to 16 bases, leaving 8 bases not matched to a gene. The germline CDR1 and CDR2 sequences are LGHDT and YNNKEL (reference sequence). The CDR3 has 13 residues. CDR3 sequence (DNA): TGTGCCAGCAGCCAAGATCACGGGACTAGGCAATTCTTC. Its protein is CASSQDHGTRQFF.

The V and J genes are TRBV5-1 and TRBJ1-1; the match to TRBD1 covers 9 bases. Germline V lookup: CDR1 SGHRS, CDR2 YFSETQ. V lost 4 bases and J lost 4; bases outside the gene matches: 8. This CDR3 comprises 15 residues. CDR3 region: CASSNRGRGGTEAFF. The CDR3 coding sequence is TGCGCCAGCAGCAACAGGGGGCGCGGAGGCACTGAAGCTTTCTTT.

The gene calls are TRBV24-1 and TRBJ2-2; 7 nucleotides agree with TRBD1. The junction had 4 bases not matched to a gene; V was cut back by 5 bases and J by 2 bases. Looked up from germline, CDR1 is KGHDR and CDR2 is SFDVKD. CDR3 length: 15 residues. CDR3: CATSGDRPNTGELFF. DNA for the CDR3: TGTGCCACCAGTGGGGACAGACCCAACACCGGGGAGCTGTTTTTT.

V gene TRBV4-2 combines with J gene TRBJ2-3; 8 nucleotides align to TRBD2. Per the germline V gene, CDR1 is LGHNA and CDR2 is YNFKEQ. There are 18 residues in the CDR3. V lost 2 bases, J lost 2 bases, and 12 bases stayed unmatched. CDR3 sequence: CASSQSLISGVNTDTQYF. As DNA, the CDR3 is TGTGCCAGCAGCCAAAGTTTGATTAGCGGGGTGAACACAGATACGCAGTATTTT.

The chain carries TRBV28 and TRBJ2-7, with D perhaps matching TRBD2 (7 bases). Per the germline V gene, CDR1 is MDHEN and CDR2 is SYDVKM. V lost 7 bases and J lost 7, with 17 bases in between. CDR3 length: 13 residues. CDR3 DNA sequence: TGTGCCAGCAATTCGCGGGGGCGCCAGGAGCAGTACTTC. Protein: CASNSRGRQEQYF.

The chain is built from TRBV7-9 and TRBJ2-5; 11 nucleotides agree with TRBD2. The length of the CDR3 is 15 residues. Trimming removed 4 bases from V and 0 bases from J; junction bases left unmatched: 1. The germline V gene encodes CDR1 SEHNR and CDR2 FQNEAQ (reference sequence). The CDR3 DNA follows: TGTGCCAGCAGCTCTAGCGGGGGGTACCAAGAGACCCAGTACTTC. Its protein product is CASSSSGGYQETQYF.

The chain joins TRBV23-1 to TRBJ2-7, with D possibly TRBD1 on 5 matching bases. TRBV23-1 is an open reading frame, and its role is uncertain. CDR3 length: 16 amino acids. Deletions cut 4 bases from V and 0 bases from J, with 16 bases between. CDR3: CASSPPPGSSSYEQYF. CDR3 bases: TGCGCCAGCAGTCCACCCCCAGGGTCGAGCTCCTACGAGCAGTACTTC.

The chain recombines TRBV19 with TRBJ1-1; D is unclear. Germline-derived CDR1 and CDR2 are LNHDA and SQIVND (reference sequence). The ends were cut back, 6 bases at V and 1 base at J, with 18 bases in the middle. The length of the CDR3 is 16 residues. CDR3 in amino acids: CASSTTGVWRNTEAFF. CDR3 in DNA: TGTGCCAGTAGCACCACCGGGGTATGGAGGAACACTGAAGCTTTCTTT.

This chain connects TRBV4-2 to TRBJ2-3, with a tentative D call TRBD2 (5 bases). Germline V gene lookup returns CDR1 LGHNA and CDR2 YNFKEQ. CDR3 length equals 17 residues. Between the trimmed V and J ends, which lost 0 bases and 4 bases, there was a span of 17 bases. The CDR3 is CASSQDLSSGRPDTQYF. CDR3 bases: TGTGCCAGCAGCCAAGATCTTTCAAGCGGAAGGCCAGATACGCAGTATTTT.

This clone was observed once. The chain recombines TRBV2 with TRBJ1-5; no firm D call. From germline, CDR1 is SNHLY and CDR2 FYNNEI. The CDR3 totals 13 residues. Trimming took 6 bases from V and 4 from J, leaving 10 bases between them. The CDR3 is CASRDFRNQPQHF. The CDR3 region has the DNA TGTGCCAGCAGGGACTTTAGAAATCAGCCCCAGCATTTT.

This clone has just one count. The rearrangement uses TRBV6-2 or TRBV6-3 and TRBJ2-6; D possibly corresponds to TRBD2 (7 bases). The CDR3 is made up of 18 amino acids. Germline loops: CDR1 MNHEY, CDR2 SVGEGT. The germline V and J ends were trimmed by 5 bases and 0 bases, with 17 bases remaining between them. This CDR3 is CASSPYRGADSGANVLTF. The CDR3 region has the DNA TGTGCCAGCAGTCCCTACCGGGGGGCTGACTCTGGGGCCAACGTCCTGACTTTC.

CDR3 residues: CASSQRQSSGANVLTF. As DNA, the CDR3 is TGCGCCAGCAGCCAACGACAGTCATCTGGGGCCAACGTCCTGACTTTC. The chain has TRBV4-3 and TRBJ2-6; possible D gene TRBD1, 5 bases. This CDR3 is built from 16 residues. In germline, CDR1 is LGHNA, CDR2 YSLEER. Deletions cut 2 bases from V and 1 base from J, with 9 bases between.

Only a few counts were recorded for this clone. This sequence joins TRBV27 and TRBJ1-1; D is unresolved. CDR3 length: 14 amino acids. Trimming took 6 bases from V and 3 from J, leaving 14 bases between them. The germline V gene has CDR1 MNHEY and CDR2 SMNVEV (reference sequence). Here the CDR3 reads CASRPKLRDTEAFF. CDR3 sequence (DNA): TGTGCCAGCAGACCCAAACTCCGAGACACTGAAGCTTTCTTT.

The V and J genes are TRBV28 and TRBJ2-7, with 10 bases identical to TRBD1. V shed 3 bases and J 0 bases; nucleotides not matched to a gene: 8. The CDR3 sequence is 17 residues long. CDR1 MDHEN and CDR2 SYDVKM come from the germline V gene. CDR3 sequence: CASSLAVRTGGSYEQYF. CDR3 nucleotide sequence: TGTGCCAGCAGTTTGGCCGTTAGGACAGGGGGCTCCTACGAGCAGTACTTC.

This rearrangement joins TRBV4-2 to TRBJ2-2; D possibly corresponds to TRBD1 (5 bases). Trimming left V 1 base short and J 7 bases short, with 10 bases between. Per germline, CDR1 LGHNA and CDR2 YNFKEQ. The CDR3 sequence is 14 residues long. CDR3 coding DNA: TGTGCCAGCAGCCAAGCAGGGAATGGCGGGGAGCTGTTTTTT. Translated: CASSQAGNGGELFF.

The rearrangement joins TRBV15 to TRBJ2-2, with TRBD2 matching over 13 bases. The V gene end was trimmed by 3 bases and the J gene end by 7 bases; junction bases not matched to a gene: 2. Looked up from germline, CDR1 is LNHNV and CDR2 is YYDKDF (reference sequence). CDR3 size: 15 residues. CDR3 bases: TGTGCCACCAGCAGGGGGACTAGCGGGAACGGGGAGCTGTTTTTT. Translated: CATSRGTSGNGELFF.

The chain has TRBV28 and TRBJ1-2; D remains ambiguous. The CDR3 covers 12 residues. Trimming pared 8 bases from V and 3 bases from J, leaving 10 bases between. Per germline, CDR1 MDHEN and CDR2 SYDVKM. The CDR3 is CASGPRHYGYTF. The CDR3 DNA follows: TGTGCCAGCGGGCCACGGCACTATGGCTACACCTTC.

This clone has a handful of counts. V gene TRBV7-2 combines with J gene TRBJ1-5, with D perhaps matching TRBD1 (5 bases). Looked up from germline, CDR1 is SGHTA and CDR2 is FQGNSA. This CDR3 is 15 amino acids long. Trimming stripped 5 bases from V and 9 bases from J, with 20 bases between. CDR3 loop: CASSPEGGEGRPQHF. The CDR3 bases are TGTGCCAGCAGCCCCGAGGGAGGGGAAGGGCGGCCCCAGCATTTT.

In DNA, the CDR3 is TGTGCCACCAGTGATTTGCGGTCAACTGAAGCTTTCTTT. It encodes CATSDLRSTEAFF. The V and J genes are TRBV24-1 and TRBJ1-1; D is undetermined. V was cut by 0 bases and J by 5 bases, with 6 bases left in between. Germline V CDR1 and CDR2: KGHDR, SFDVKD. CDR3 length: 13 amino acids.

J is TRBJ1-4 and V is TRBV7-2; D unclear. The CDR3 has 16 residues. V lost 4 bases, J lost 5 bases, and 17 bases lay in between. Germline V gives CDR1 SGHTA, CDR2 FQGNSA. The CDR3 reads CASSSSGNRKNEKLFF. DNA of the CDR3: TGTGCCAGCAGCTCCAGCGGGAACAGAAAGAATGAAAAACTGTTTTTT.

The rearrangement joins TRBV6-5 to TRBJ2-7; 8 bases line up with TRBD1. V shed 4 bases, J shed 4 bases, and the junction held 3 bases outside the gene matches. This CDR3 is 13 amino acids long. Germline-derived CDR1 and CDR2 are MNHEY and SVGAGI. The CDR3: CASSLQGAYEQYF. DNA for the CDR3: TGTGCCAGCAGTTTGCAGGGGGCTTACGAGCAGTACTTC.